This T cell receptor (beta chain) is drawn from a study of naive and memory T cell subsets. Findings and caveats of the study: From naive to CM, EM and EMRA, diversity decreased and Gini increased.

Two oligonucleotides, mixed equimolar, formed the beta constant-region primer covering TRBC1 and TRBC2. TCRdb reprocessed the UMI-ligation and nested PCR reads with MiXCR, giving one entry per CDR3 protein. The table includes 70,000 to 95,000 distinct CDR3 sequences, 7% detected once. The CDR3 spans 14 residues. From germline, CDR1 is KGHSH and CDR2 LQKENI. Trimming shortened V by 0 bases and J by 3 bases, and 6 bases separated the two germline ends. This clonotype came up many times. As yet, its antigen is unknown. This receptor was taken from a human donor in good health. The chain couples TRBV18 to TRBJ1-3, with D unresolved. Specimen: central memory CD4+ T cells from blood. CDR3 loop: CASSPPGVGNTIYF. DNA of the CDR3: TGTGCCAGCTCACCACCCGGGGTTGGAAACACCATATATTTT.